A single sample is the source of the 18 T cell receptor beta chains below, sequenced in a study of CD8 T cells in ankylosing spondylitis. TCRdb itself ran the 5' RACE reads through MiXCR, one entry per CDR3 protein. The sample shows under 200,000 distinct CDR3 sequences, 10% to 15% of them seen only once. Sequencing used blood, either unsorted or a sorted T cell fraction (not recorded which). The receptor source for this set is a female donor with ankylosing spondylitis or in good health (not recorded which).

The rearrangement uses TRBV20-1 and TRBJ1-5; weak D call: TRBD1 (5 bases). The CDR3 has 15 amino acids. The germline V and J ends were trimmed by 3 bases and 0 bases, with 12 bases remaining between them. Per the germline V gene, CDR1 is DFQATT and CDR2 is SNEGSKA (reference sequence). DNA of the CDR3: TGCAGTGCTAGCCCAGGGTTTTCTAGCAATCAGCCCCAGCATTTT. This sequence encodes CSASPGFSSNQPQHF.

This clonotype has at least ten counts. The chain combines TRBV5-1 with TRBJ1-3; no clear D gene. The germline V and J ends were trimmed by 1 base and 0 bases, with 11 bases remaining between them. The CDR3 extends over 16 amino acids. Germline values: CDR1 SGHRS, CDR2 YFSETQ. The CDR3 reads CASSLFSDSSGNTIYF. CDR3 nucleotide sequence: TGCGCCAGCAGCTTGTTTTCTGATAGCTCTGGAAACACCATATATTTT.

This clonotype was recorded many times. This sequence joins TRBV20-1 and TRBJ2-1; 7 bases agree with TRBD2. CDR3 size: 14 residues. Germline trimming cut 3 bases from V and 4 bases from J; bases unmatched to any gene: 6. Germline assignment: CDR1 DFQATT and CDR2 SNEGSKA (reference sequence). The CDR3 DNA is TGCAGTGCTAGTGGGCTAGCGGATTACAATGAGCAGTTCTTC. As protein: CSASGLADYNEQFF.

At least ten counts were recorded for this clonotype. The J gene is TRBJ2-3, the V gene TRBV7-3; D not certain. V lost 5 bases and J lost 2, with 11 bases in between. Germline CDR1 is SGHTA and CDR2 is FQGTGA. The CDR3 extends over 14 amino acids. For the CDR3, the DNA is TGTGCCAGCAGCCCAACTTCTAACACAGATACGCAGTATTTT. It specifies CASSPTSNTDTQYF.

There are many counts of this clonotype. This chain uses TRBV18 with TRBJ2-1; 11 bases map to TRBD1. This CDR3 comprises 12 residues. Per germline, CDR1 KGHSH and CDR2 LQKENI. The trim removed 10 bases at V and 10 bases at J, leaving 6 bases unmatched. The CDR3: CATRDRGNEQFF. The DNA of the CDR3 is TGTGCCACCCGGGACAGGGGGAACGAGCAGTTCTTC.

This clonotype was seen ten or more times. The chain recombines TRBV12-3 or TRBV12-4 with TRBJ2-4, with D unclear. The ends were cut back, 6 bases at V and 6 bases at J, with 12 bases in the middle. This CDR3 has 13 residues. The CDR3: CASSLRDLNIQYF. Here the CDR3 DNA reads TGTGCCAGCAGCCTTCGAGACCTAAACATTCAGTACTTC.

With regard to this clonotype: A read error may produce the germline difference seen at one junction end. The gene calls are TRBV7-2 and TRBJ2-7; 10 nucleotides match TRBD2. Germline V gene lookup returns CDR1 SGHTA and CDR2 FQGNSA. CDR3 length: 16 amino acids. The CDR3 DNA reads TGTGTCAGCAGCCTAAAGGGACTAGCGAGGTCCTACGAGCAGTACTTC. Protein product: CVSSLKGLARSYEQYF. Full variable domain (remainder filled in from reference TRBV7-2 and TRBJ2-7): GAGVSQSPSNKVTEKGKDVELRCDPISGHTALYWYRQSLGQGLEFLIYFQGNSAPDKSGLPSDRFSAERTGGSVSTLTIQRTQQEDSAVYLCVSSLKGLARSYEQYFGPGTRLTVT.

Ten or more counts support this clonotype. The V gene is TRBV28, the J gene TRBJ2-4; perhaps TRBD2 as D (5 bases). The germline V and J ends were trimmed by 3 bases and 3 bases, with 24 bases remaining between them. The CDR3 covers 19 residues. Germline loops: CDR1 MDHEN, CDR2 SYDVKM. The CDR3 here is CASSFPLARGSKGKNIQYF. As DNA, the CDR3 is TGTGCCAGCAGTTTCCCCCTGGCGCGCGGGTCGAAAGGCAAAAACATTCAGTACTTC.

Concerning this clonotype: This could be a read error, since a much larger clone is one nucleotide away. The CDR3 loop is CSARSSGPNYEQFF. For the CDR3, the DNA is TGCAGTGCTAGATCCAGCGGGCCTAACTATGAGCAGTTCTTC. J is TRBJ2-1 and V is TRBV20-1; maybe TRBD2 (6 bases). Trimming cost V 2 bases and J 8 bases, with 16 bases left between them. This CDR3 region has 14 residues. Per germline, CDR1 DFQATT and CDR2 SNEGSKA (reference sequence).

Ten or more counts support this clonotype. The chain recombines TRBV6-1 with TRBJ2-4; a weak D match, TRBD1 (6 bases). The germline V and J ends were trimmed by 6 bases and 0 bases, with 9 bases remaining between them. The CDR3 sequence is 14 residues long. Germline V lookup: CDR1 MNHNS, CDR2 SASEGT. Here the CDR3 reads CASRGRGAKNIQYF. In nucleotides, the CDR3 is TGTGCCAGCAGGGGCAGGGGAGCCAAAAACATTCAGTACTTC.

This clonotype occurred many times. The chain couples TRBV11-2 to TRBJ2-7, with 9 bases that match TRBD1. CDR1 is SGHAT and CDR2 is FQNNGV in the germline V gene. The CDR3 consists of 15 residues. V trimming: 5 bases; J trimming: 1 base; junction bases outside the gene matches: 6. The CDR3 sequence is CASSPDRGRSYEQYF. The CDR3 nucleotides are TGTGCCAGCAGCCCCGACAGGGGGAGATCCTACGAGCAGTACTTC. Drawing the rest from reference TRBV11-2 and TRBJ2-7, the complete variable domain is EAGVAQSPRYKIIEKRQSVAFWCNPISGHATLYWYQQILGQGPKLLIQFQNNGVVDDSQLPKDRFSAERLKGVDSTLKIQPAKLEDSAVYLCASSPDRGRSYEQYFGPGTRLTVT.

This clonotype was detected many times. This rearrangement joins TRBV20-1 to TRBJ1-5; 9 bases fit TRBD1. The germline gives CDR1 DFQATT, CDR2 SNEGSKA (reference sequence). After removal of 4 bases from V and 7 bases from J, the junction contained 5 bases not matched to a gene. The CDR3 contains 13 residues. In DNA form, the CDR3 reads TGCAGTGCTACTAGGACAGGGGTACAGCCCCAGCATTTT. Translating it yields CSATRTGVQPQHF.

At least ten counts were recorded for this clonotype. The chain couples TRBV18 to TRBJ1-4; 8 nucleotides match TRBD1. CDR3 length equals 16 residues. V was pared by 3 bases and J by 11 bases, with 14 bases of the junction left unmatched. Germline V gives CDR1 KGHSH, CDR2 LQKENI. CDR3 amino acids: CASSPPTTGVMKKLFF. CDR3 nucleotides: TGTGCCAGCTCACCCCCTACGACAGGGGTAATGAAGAAACTGTTTTTT. The whole variable domain, filled in from reference TRBV18 and TRBJ1-4, reads NAGVMQNPRHLVRRRGQEARLRCSPMKGHSHVYWYRQLPEEGLKFMVYLQKENIIDESGMPKERFSAEFPKEGPSILRIQQVVRGDSAAYFCASSPPTTGVMKKLFFGSGTQLSVL.

Remarks on this clonotype: A read error is possible here, since a much larger clone lies one base away. The V and J genes are TRBV6-2 or TRBV6-3 and TRBJ2-7; D uncertain. CDR3 length: 13 amino acids. V lost 8 bases and J 6 bases, leaving 17 bases between the germline ends. CDR1 is MNHEY, CDR2 SVGEGT, per germline. For the CDR3, the DNA is TGTGCCAGCGGCAAGCAGTTTATTAGCGAGCAGTACTTC. Translating gives CASGKQFISEQYF.

This clonotype was seen ten or more times. The gene calls are TRBV20-1 and TRBJ2-1, with 8 bases matching TRBD2. CDR3 length: 13 residues. Per germline, CDR1 DFQATT and CDR2 SNEGSKA (reference sequence). The V gene end was trimmed by 4 bases and the J gene end by 5 bases; junction bases not matched to a gene: 4. The CDR3 protein is CSAIAGWDNEQFF. The CDR3 region has the DNA TGCAGTGCTATAGCGGGATGGGACAATGAGCAGTTCTTC.

This chain links TRBV12-3 or TRBV12-4 with TRBJ2-7, with D possibly matching TRBD1 (6 bases). V dropped 5 bases and J dropped 2 bases, with 10 bases sitting between them. This CDR3 comprises 13 residues. The CDR3 sequence is CASSREGAYEQYF. Written as DNA, the CDR3 is TGTGCCAGCAGTCGTGAGGGGGCCTACGAGCAGTACTTC.

This clonotype was found a few times. This sequence joins TRBV7-2 and TRBJ2-3, with D unclear. The V and J ends lost 2 bases and 2 bases respectively, with 5 bases between them. This CDR3 has 13 amino acids. Germline assignment: CDR1 SGHTA and CDR2 FQGNSA. The CDR3 DNA reads as TGTGCCAGCAGCTTAATGAACACAGATACGCAGTATTTT. Its translation is CASSLMNTDTQYF.

As concerns this clonotype: A much larger clone sits a single nucleotide away, making a read error possible. As the CDR3 is not closed by the conserved phenylalanine or tryptophan, this likely results from a read error. The chain employs TRBV12-3 or TRBV12-4 and TRBJ1-2; D ambiguous. The CDR3 has 12 amino acids. Trimming took off 8 bases at V and 4 bases at J, with 11 bases between the two ends. CDR3 DNA sequence: TGTGCCAGCCTTCACGACGCCTATGGCTACACCGTC. Translating gives CASLHDAYGYTV.